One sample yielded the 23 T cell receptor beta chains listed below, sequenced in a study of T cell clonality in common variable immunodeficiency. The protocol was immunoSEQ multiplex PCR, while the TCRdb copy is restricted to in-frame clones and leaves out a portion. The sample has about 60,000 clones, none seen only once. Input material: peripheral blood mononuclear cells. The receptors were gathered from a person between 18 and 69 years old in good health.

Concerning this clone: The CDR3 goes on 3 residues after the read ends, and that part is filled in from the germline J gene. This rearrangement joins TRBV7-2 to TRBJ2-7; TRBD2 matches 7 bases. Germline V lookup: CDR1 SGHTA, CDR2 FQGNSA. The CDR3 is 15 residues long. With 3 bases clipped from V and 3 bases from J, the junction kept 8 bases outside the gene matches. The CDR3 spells CASSFFGLAVYEQYF. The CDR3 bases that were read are TGTGCCAGCAGCTTTTTTGGTCTAGCGGTCTACGAG.

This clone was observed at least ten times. The DNA read from the CDR3 is TGTGCCAGCGACAGGCCTCCCCCGGCCGGGGAG. It codes for CASDRPPPAGE. The whole CDR3 protein reads CASDRPPPAGELFF. The chain employs TRBV6-4 and TRBJ2-2; D might be TRBD1 (6 bases). The read terminates 3 residues ahead of where the CDR3 ends, so the germline J gene completes it. V shed 8 bases and J shed 6 bases, with 16 bases lying between them. CDR1 MRHNA and CDR2 SNTAGT come from the germline V gene. The CDR3 sequence is 14 residues long.

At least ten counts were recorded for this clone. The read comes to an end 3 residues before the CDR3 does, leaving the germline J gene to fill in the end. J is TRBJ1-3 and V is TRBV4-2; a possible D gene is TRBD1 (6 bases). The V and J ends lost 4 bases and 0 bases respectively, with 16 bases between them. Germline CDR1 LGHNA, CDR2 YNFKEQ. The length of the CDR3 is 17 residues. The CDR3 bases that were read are TGTGCCAGCAGCCCCCTCGCCCCAGGGGACTCTGGAAACACC. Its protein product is CASSPLAPGDSGNT. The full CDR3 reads CASSPLAPGDSGNTIYF.

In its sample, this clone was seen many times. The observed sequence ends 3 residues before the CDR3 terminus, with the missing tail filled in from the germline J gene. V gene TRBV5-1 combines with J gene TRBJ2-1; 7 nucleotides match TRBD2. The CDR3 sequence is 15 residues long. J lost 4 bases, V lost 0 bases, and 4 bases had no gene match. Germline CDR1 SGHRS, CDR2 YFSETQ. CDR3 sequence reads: CASSLGGGDYNEQFF. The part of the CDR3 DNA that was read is TGCGCCAGCAGCTTGGGTGGGGGGGATTACAATGAG.

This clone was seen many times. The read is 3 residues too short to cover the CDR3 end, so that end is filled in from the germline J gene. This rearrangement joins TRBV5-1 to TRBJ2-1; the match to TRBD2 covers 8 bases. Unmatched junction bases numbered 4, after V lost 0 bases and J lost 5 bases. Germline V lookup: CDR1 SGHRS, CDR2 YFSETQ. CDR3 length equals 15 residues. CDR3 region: CASSLVERGNNEQFF. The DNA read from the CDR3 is TGCGCCAGCAGCTTGGTGGAGCGGGGGAACAATGAG.

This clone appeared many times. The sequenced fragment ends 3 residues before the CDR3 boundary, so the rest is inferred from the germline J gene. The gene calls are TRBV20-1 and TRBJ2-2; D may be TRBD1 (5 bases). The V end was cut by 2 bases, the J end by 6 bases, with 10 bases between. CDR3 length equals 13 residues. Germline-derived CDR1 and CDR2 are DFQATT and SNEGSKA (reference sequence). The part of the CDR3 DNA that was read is TGCAGTGCTAGATGGACATCCTCCGGGGAG. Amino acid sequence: CSARWTSSGE. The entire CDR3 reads CSARWTSSGELFF.

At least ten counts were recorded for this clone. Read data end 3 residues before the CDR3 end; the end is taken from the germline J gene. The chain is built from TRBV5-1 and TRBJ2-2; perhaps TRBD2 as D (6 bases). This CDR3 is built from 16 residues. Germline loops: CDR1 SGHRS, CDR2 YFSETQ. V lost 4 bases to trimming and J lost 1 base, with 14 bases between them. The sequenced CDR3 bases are TGCGCCAGCAGCGGTGAGAGCGGGCAGAACACCGGGGAG. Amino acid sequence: CASSGESGQNTGE. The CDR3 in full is CASSGESGQNTGELFF.

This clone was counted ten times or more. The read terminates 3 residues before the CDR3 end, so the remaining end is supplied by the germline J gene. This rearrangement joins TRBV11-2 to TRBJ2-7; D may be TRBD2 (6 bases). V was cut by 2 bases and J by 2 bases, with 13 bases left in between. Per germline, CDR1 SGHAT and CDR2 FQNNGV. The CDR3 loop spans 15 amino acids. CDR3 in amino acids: CASSLRGGMTYEQYF. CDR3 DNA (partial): TGTGCCAGCAGCTTACGCGGCGGGATGACCTACGAG.

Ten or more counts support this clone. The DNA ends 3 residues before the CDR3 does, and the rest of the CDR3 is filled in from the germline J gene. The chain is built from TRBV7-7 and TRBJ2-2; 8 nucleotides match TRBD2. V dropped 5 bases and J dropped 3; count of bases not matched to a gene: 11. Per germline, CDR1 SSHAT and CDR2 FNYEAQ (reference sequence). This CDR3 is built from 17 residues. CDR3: CASSPGPGGADTGELFF. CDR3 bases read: TGTGCCAGCAGCCCAGGTCCCGGGGGGGCGGACACCGGGGAG.

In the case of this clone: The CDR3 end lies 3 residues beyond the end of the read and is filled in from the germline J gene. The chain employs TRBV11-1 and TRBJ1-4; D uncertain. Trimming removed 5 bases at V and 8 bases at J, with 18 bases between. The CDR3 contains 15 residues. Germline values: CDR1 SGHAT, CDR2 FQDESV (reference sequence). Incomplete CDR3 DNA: TGTGCCAGCAGCCATGATGAAGGGCAGGAAGAAAAA. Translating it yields CASSHDEGQEEK. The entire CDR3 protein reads CASSHDEGQEEKLFF.

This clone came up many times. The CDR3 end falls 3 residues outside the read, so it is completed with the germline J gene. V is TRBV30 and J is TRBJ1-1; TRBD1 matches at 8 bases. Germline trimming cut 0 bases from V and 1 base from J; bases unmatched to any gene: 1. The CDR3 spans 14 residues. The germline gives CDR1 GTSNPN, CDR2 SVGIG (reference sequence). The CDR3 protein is CAWSVGTGNTEAFF. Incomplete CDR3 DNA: TGTGCCTGGAGTGTTGGGACAGGGAACACTGAA.

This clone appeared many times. CDR3 amino acids: CASSDGWGGLDEQYF. Incomplete CDR3 DNA: TGTGCCAGCAGCGACGGGTGGGGGGGTTTGGACGAG. V and J are TRBV9 and TRBJ2-7; 7 positions match TRBD2. The read ends 3 residues early relative to the CDR3; the germline J gene fills the gap. The CDR3 consists of 15 residues. Trimming took 3 bases from V and 5 from J; bases not matched to a gene: 11. The germline gives CDR1 SGDLS, CDR2 YYNGEE. Full variable domain (rest looked up from reference TRBV9 and TRBJ2-7): DSGVTQTPKHLITATGQRVTLRCSPRSGDLSVYWYQQSLDQGLQFLIQYYNGEERAKGNILERFSAQQFPDLHSELNLSSLELGDSALYFCASSDGWGGLDEQYFGPGTRLTVT.

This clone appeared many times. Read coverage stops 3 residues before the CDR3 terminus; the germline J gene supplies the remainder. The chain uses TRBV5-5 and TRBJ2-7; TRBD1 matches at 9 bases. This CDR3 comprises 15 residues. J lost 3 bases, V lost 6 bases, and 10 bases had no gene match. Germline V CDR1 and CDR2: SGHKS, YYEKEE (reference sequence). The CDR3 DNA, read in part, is TGTGCCAGCAACCAAATGGGACAGGGAGGCTACGAG. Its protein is CASNQMGQGGYE. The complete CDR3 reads CASNQMGQGGYEQYF.

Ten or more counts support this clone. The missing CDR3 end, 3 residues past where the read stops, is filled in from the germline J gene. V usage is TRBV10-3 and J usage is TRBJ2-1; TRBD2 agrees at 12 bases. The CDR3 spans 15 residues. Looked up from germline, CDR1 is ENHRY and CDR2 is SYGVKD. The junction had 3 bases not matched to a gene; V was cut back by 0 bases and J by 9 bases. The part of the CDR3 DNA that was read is TGTGCCATCAGTGAGTCGCTAGCGGGGGGGCGTGAG. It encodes CAISESLAGGRE. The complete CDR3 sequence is CAISESLAGGREQFF.

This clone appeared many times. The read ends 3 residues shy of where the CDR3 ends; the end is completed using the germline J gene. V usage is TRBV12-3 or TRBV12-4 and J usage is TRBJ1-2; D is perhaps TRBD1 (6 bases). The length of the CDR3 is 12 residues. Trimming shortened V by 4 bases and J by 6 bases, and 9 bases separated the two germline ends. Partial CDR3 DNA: TGTGCCAGCAGTTCCTACAGGGATGGC. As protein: CASSSYRDG. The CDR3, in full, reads CASSSYRDGYTF.

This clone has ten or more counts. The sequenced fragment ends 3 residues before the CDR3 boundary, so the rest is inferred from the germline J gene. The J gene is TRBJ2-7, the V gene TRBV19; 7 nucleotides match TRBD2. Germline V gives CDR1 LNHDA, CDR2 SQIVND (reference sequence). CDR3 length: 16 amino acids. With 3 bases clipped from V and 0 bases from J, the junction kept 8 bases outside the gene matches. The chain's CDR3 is CASSIDQRGFSYEQYF. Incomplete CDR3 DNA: TGTGCCAGTAGTATCGACCAGCGGGGATTCTCCTACGAG.

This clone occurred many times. CDR3 DNA (partial): TGTGCCAGCTCACCCGGGACTACGAGGTCCGGGGAG. It specifies CASSPGTTRSGE. The full CDR3 reads CASSPGTTRSGELFF. This chain joins TRBV18 and TRBJ2-2; TRBD2 matches at 7 bases. With the read ending 3 residues before the CDR3 end, the germline J gene is used to fill in that end. CDR1 is KGHSH and CDR2 is LQKENI in the germline V gene. The junction had 7 bases not matched to a gene; V was cut back by 3 bases and J by 6 bases. The CDR3 has 15 residues.

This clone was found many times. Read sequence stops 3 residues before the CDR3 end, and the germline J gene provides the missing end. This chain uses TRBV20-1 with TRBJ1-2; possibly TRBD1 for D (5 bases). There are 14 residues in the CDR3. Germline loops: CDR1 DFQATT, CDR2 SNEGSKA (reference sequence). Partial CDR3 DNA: TGCAGTGCTAGAGCTGGAGACACTGAGGGGGGC. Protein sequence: CSARAGDTEGG. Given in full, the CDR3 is CSARAGDTEGGYTF.

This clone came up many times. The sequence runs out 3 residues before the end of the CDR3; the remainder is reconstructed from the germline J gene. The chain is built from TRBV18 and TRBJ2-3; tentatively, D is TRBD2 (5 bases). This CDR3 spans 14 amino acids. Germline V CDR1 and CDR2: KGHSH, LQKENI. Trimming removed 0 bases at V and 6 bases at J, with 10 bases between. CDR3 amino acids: CASSPPTRRDTQYF. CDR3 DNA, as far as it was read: TGTGCCAGCTCACCACCTACTAGGAGGGATACG.

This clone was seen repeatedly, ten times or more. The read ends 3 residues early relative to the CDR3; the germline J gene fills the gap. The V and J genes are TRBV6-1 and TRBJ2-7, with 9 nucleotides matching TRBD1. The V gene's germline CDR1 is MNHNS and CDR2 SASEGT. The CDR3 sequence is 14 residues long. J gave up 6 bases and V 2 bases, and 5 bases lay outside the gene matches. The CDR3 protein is CASSELTGGGEQYF. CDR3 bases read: TGTGCCAGCAGTGAATTGACAGGGGGGGGCGAG.

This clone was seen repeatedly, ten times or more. CDR3 residues: CAWDRLNTEAFF. The DNA read from the CDR3 is TGTGCCTGGGACAGGCTGAACACTGAA. This sequence joins TRBV30 and TRBJ1-1, with D possibly matching TRBD1 (6 bases). The sequence runs out 3 residues before the end of the CDR3; the remainder is reconstructed from the germline J gene. The ends were cut back, 5 bases at V and 0 bases at J, with 7 bases in the middle. This CDR3 has 12 residues. CDR1 GTSNPN and CDR2 SVGIG come from the germline V gene (reference sequence).

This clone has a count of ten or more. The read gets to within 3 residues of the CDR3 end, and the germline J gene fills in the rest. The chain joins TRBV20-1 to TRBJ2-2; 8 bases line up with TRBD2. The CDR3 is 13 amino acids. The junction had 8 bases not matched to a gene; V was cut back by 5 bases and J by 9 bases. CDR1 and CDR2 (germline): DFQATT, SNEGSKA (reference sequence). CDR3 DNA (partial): TGCAGTGCTCCGGGGGGGGCCAACAGGGAG. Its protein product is CSAPGGANRE. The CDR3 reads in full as CSAPGGANRELFF.

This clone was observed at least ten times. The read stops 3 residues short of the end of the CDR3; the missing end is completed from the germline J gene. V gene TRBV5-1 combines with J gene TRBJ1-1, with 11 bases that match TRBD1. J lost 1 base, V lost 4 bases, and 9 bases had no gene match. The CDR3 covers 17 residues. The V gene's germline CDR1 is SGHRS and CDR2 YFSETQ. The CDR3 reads CASSLWTGGAPNTEAFF. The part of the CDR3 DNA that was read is TGCGCCAGCAGCCTTTGGACAGGGGGCGCCCCGAACACTGAA.